This T cell receptor beta chain was identified during a study of patients and donors after allogeneic stem cell transplantation. Germline CDR1 LNHNV, CDR2 YYDKDF (reference sequence). V lost 5 bases and J lost 4; bases outside the gene matches: 4. CDR3 length: 15 residues. A single record per CDR3 protein comes from TCRdb applying MiXCR to the RT-PCR reads. The sample carries some 960,000 distinct CDR3 sequences, roughly 18% recorded once. Only a few counts were recorded for this clonotype. This receptor was obtained from a human donor who was either an allogeneic HSCT recipient or a stem cell or donor lymphocyte infusion donor (not recorded which). It is not recorded whose cells these are; they may come from a transplant donor. The sequencing sample was made of blood, either unsorted or a sorted T cell fraction (not recorded which). The chain employs TRBV15 and TRBJ2-1; 11 bases are a match to TRBD2. CDR3 coding DNA: TGTGCCACCAGCGCGACTAGCGGGGCGTACAATGAGCAGTTCTTC. This translates into CATSATSGAYNEQFF. Full variable domain (missing parts from reference TRBV15 and TRBJ2-1): DAMVIQNPRYQVTQFGKPVTLSCSQTLNHNVMYWYQQKSSQAPKLLFHYYDKDFNNEADTPDNFQSRRPNTSFCFLDIRSPGLGDTAMYLCATSATSGAYNEQFFGPGTRLTVL.